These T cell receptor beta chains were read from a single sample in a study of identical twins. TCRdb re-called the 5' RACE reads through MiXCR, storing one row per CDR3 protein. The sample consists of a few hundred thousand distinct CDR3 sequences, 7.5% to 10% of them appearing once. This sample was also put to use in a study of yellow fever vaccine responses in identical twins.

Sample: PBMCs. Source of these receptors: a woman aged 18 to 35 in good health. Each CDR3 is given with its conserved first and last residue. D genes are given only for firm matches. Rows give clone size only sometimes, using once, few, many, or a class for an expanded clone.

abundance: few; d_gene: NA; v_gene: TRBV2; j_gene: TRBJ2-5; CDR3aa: CASTRDNQETQYF; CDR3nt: TGTGCCAGCACCCGGGACAACCAAGAGACCCAGTACTTC
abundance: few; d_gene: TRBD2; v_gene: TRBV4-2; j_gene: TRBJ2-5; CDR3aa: CASSQDRSGGAGETQYF; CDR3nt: TGTGCCAGCAGCCAAGATCGGAGCGGGGGGGCCGGGGAGACCCAGTACTTC
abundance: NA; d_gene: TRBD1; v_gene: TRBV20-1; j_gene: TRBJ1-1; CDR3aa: CSARQGAEAFF; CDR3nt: TGCAGTGCTAGACAGGGGGCGGAAGCTTTCTTT
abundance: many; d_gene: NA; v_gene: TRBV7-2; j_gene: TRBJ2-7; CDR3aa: CASSLVPAYEQYF; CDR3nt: TGTGCCAGCAGCTTAGTACCAGCCTACGAGCAGTACTTC
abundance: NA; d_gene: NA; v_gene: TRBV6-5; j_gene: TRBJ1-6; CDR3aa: CASRDRYNSPLHF; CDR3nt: TGTGCCAGCAGGGACAGATATAATTCACCCCTCCACTTT
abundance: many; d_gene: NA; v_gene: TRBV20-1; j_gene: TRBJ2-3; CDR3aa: CSASTETDTQYF; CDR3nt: TGCAGTGCTAGCACCGAGACAGATACGCAGTATTTT
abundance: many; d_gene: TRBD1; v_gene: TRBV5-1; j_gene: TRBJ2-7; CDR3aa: CASSLIAGGAYEQYF; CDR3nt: TGCGCCAGCAGCTTGATTGCAGGGGGAGCCTACGAGCAGTACTTC
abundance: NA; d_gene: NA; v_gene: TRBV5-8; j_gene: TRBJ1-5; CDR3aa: CASSPGTESNQPQHF; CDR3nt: TGTGCCAGCAGCCCCGGGACGGAGTCCAATCAGCCCCAGCATTTT
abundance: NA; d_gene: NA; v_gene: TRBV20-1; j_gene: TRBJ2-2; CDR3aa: CSARDYLNTGELFF; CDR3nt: TGCAGTGCTAGAGACTACCTGAACACCGGGGAGCTGTTTTTT
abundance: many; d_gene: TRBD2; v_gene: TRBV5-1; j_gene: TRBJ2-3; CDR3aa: CASSLLGREVTDTQYF; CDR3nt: TGCGCCAGCAGCCTTCTCGGGCGGGAGGTGACAGATACGCAGTATTTT